This passage covers 14 T cell receptor beta chains from one sample sequenced in a study of identical twins. TCRdb processed the 5' RACE reads anew with MiXCR; each CDR3 protein has one entry. The data contain 200,000 to 250,000 distinct CDR3 sequences, roughly a tenth of them seen just once; the ten biggest clones take up roughly 10%. Sequenced sample: memory T cells sorted from blood. These receptors were collected from a man aged 50 to 59 in good health.

This clonotype was observed at least ten times. This chain connects TRBV12-3 or TRBV12-4 to TRBJ2-1, with TRBD2 identical over 13 bases. The CDR3 is 16 amino acids. V was pared by 5 bases and J by 9 bases, with 10 bases of the junction left unmatched. The CDR3 sequence: CASSDYTSGGAAEQFF. CDR3 sequence (DNA): TGTGCCAGCAGTGATTACACTAGCGGGGGGGCCGCTGAGCAGTTCTTC.

This clonotype was detected ten times or more. The gene calls are TRBV4-1 and TRBJ1-2; weak D call: TRBD1 (5 bases). The CDR3 length is 13 residues. The germline CDR1 and CDR2 sequences are MGHRA and YSYEKL. Trimming left V 5 bases short and J 1 base short, with 8 bases between. CDR3 bases: TGCGCCAGCAGCGGGGACGGTAACTATGGCTACACCTTC. This codes for CASSGDGNYGYTF.

The rearrangement uses TRBV7-2 and TRBJ2-3; D is ambiguous. CDR3 length equals 14 residues. Trimming cost V 1 base and J 2 bases, with 7 bases left between them. Germline CDR1 and CDR2: SGHTA and FQGNSA. CDR3 in DNA: TGTGCCAGCAGCTTAGACTTGGTCACAGATACGCAGTATTTT. Translation: CASSLDLVTDTQYF.

This clonotype was seen only a few times. This chain links TRBV20-1 with TRBJ2-1; 7 bases are shared with TRBD2. The V gene's germline CDR1 is DFQATT and CDR2 SNEGSKA (reference sequence). CDR3 length: 14 residues. Trimming at V came to 3 bases and at J to 1 base, leaving 3 bases not matched to a gene. The CDR3 DNA reads as TGCAGTGCTAGTTGGGGGGGGTCCTACAATGAGCAGTTCTTC. As protein: CSASWGGSYNEQFF.

The genes are TRBV5-6 and TRBJ2-1; 9 bases are shared with TRBD1. Germline V gene lookup returns CDR1 SGHDT and CDR2 YYEEEE. Trimming removed 3 bases from V and 7 bases from J; junction bases left unmatched: 8. CDR3 length equals 15 residues. The DNA for the CDR3 is TGTGCCAGCAGCTGGACCGGGACAGGGTCAAATGAGCAGTTCTTC. It yields the protein CASSWTGTGSNEQFF.

A few counts support this clonotype. J is TRBJ2-2 and V is TRBV3-1; 7 bases fit TRBD1. The V gene end was trimmed by 0 bases and the J gene end by 3 bases; junction bases not matched to a gene: 10. The CDR3 is 18 amino acids. Looked up from germline, CDR1 is LGHDT and CDR2 is YNNKEL (reference sequence). Here the CDR3 reads CASSQDVWSDRDTGELFF. The CDR3 DNA is TGTGCCAGCAGCCAAGACGTATGGTCAGACAGGGACACCGGGGAGCTGTTTTTT.

This clonotype was found many times. This chain uses TRBV10-3 with TRBJ1-6; D uncertain. CDR1 is ENHRY, CDR2 SYGVKD, per germline. Trimming removed 6 bases at V and 0 bases at J, with 9 bases between. There are 15 residues in the CDR3. DNA of the CDR3: TGTGCCATCAGGACGGACGGCTCCTATAATTCACCCCTCCACTTT. It encodes CAIRTDGSYNSPLHF.

The J gene is TRBJ1-1, the V gene TRBV19; D ambiguous. The V end lost 5 bases, the J end lost 1 base, and 8 bases lay between the germline ends. This CDR3 is built from 13 residues. Germline V gene sequence: CDR1 LNHDA, CDR2 SQIVND (reference sequence). CDR3 region: CASSPAKNTEAFF. CDR3 DNA sequence: TGTGCCAGTAGTCCTGCAAAGAACACTGAAGCTTTCTTT.

V gene TRBV24-1 combines with J gene TRBJ2-1, with 9 bases aligning to TRBD1. There are 15 residues in the CDR3. V dropped 4 bases and J dropped 9; count of bases not matched to a gene: 9. Germline CDR1 reads KGHDR; CDR2 reads SFDVKD. The CDR3 protein is CATSDRQGGKSEQFF. CDR3 in DNA: TGTGCCACCAGTGACCGACAGGGGGGGAAGAGTGAGCAGTTCTTC.

This clonotype has ten or more counts. This rearrangement joins TRBV9 to TRBJ2-7; maybe TRBD1 (5 bases). Per the germline V gene, CDR1 is SGDLS and CDR2 is YYNGEE. This CDR3 contains 14 residues. V gave up 0 bases and J gave up 0 bases, with 7 bases separating them. DNA of the CDR3: TGTGCCAGCAGCGTAGGACAGCGCTCCTACGAGCAGTACTTC. Translating gives CASSVGQRSYEQYF. Full variable domain (remainder filled in from reference TRBV9 and TRBJ2-7): DSGVTQTPKHLITATGQRVTLRCSPRSGDLSVYWYQQSLDQGLQFLIQYYNGEERAKGNILERFSAQQFPDLHSELNLSSLELGDSALYFCASSVGQRSYEQYFGPGTRLTVT.

At least ten counts were recorded for this clonotype. The rearrangement links TRBV3-1 to TRBJ2-1; TRBD2 matches at 8 bases. The CDR3 runs 17 residues. Germline V gene sequence: CDR1 LGHDT, CDR2 YNNKEL (reference sequence). The J segment lost 4 bases and the V segment lost 3 bases, leaving 11 bases of the junction unmatched. The CDR3 region has the DNA TGTGCCAGCAGCCAGCCCCGGGGGGGGGACTTATACAATGAGCAGTTCTTC. Its translation: CASSQPRGGDLYNEQFF.

This clonotype was seen a few times. The V and J genes are TRBV20-1 and TRBJ2-7; D perhaps matches TRBD1 (8 bases). V was trimmed by 3 bases and J by 3 bases, leaving 15 bases between them. Germline assignment: CDR1 DFQATT and CDR2 SNEGSKA (reference sequence). The CDR3 extends over 14 amino acids. CDR3 bases: TGCAGTGCTAGGAAACAGGGGGGGAGCTACGAGCAGTACTTC. This encodes CSARKQGGSYEQYF.

This clonotype was seen many times. This chain uses TRBV3-1 with TRBJ2-7; tentatively, D is TRBD1 or TRBD2 (6 bases each). Per germline, CDR1 LGHDT and CDR2 YNNKEL (reference sequence). With 1 base removed from V and 7 bases from J, the gap between germline ends came to 11 bases. The CDR3 spans 13 residues. The CDR3 loop reads CASSQVGGGEQYF. The CDR3 DNA is TGTGCCAGCAGCCAAGTCGGGGGCGGTGAGCAGTACTTC.

The chain couples TRBV10-2 to TRBJ2-5; 7 nucleotides match TRBD2. Germline lookup yields CDR1 WSHSY and CDR2 SAAADI. CDR3 length equals 13 residues. V shed 8 bases, J shed 2 bases, and the junction held 5 bases outside the gene matches. The CDR3 spells CASGTTRQETQYF. CDR3 bases: TGCGCCAGCGGGACTACCCGACAAGAGACCCAGTACTTC.